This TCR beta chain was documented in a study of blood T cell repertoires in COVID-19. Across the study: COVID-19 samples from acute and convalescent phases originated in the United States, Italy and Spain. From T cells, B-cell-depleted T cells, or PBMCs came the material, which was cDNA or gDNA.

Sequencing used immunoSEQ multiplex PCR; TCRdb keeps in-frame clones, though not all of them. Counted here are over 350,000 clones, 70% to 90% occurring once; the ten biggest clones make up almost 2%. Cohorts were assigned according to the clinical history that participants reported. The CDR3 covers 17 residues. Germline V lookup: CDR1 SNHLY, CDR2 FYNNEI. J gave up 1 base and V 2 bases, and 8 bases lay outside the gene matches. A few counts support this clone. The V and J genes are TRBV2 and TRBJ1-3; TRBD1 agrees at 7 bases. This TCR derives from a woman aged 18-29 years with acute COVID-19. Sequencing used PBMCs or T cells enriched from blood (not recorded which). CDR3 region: CASSEMGQLISGNTIYF. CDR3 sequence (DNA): TGTGCCAGCAGTGAAATGGGACAGCTTATTTCTGGAAACACCATATATTTT.